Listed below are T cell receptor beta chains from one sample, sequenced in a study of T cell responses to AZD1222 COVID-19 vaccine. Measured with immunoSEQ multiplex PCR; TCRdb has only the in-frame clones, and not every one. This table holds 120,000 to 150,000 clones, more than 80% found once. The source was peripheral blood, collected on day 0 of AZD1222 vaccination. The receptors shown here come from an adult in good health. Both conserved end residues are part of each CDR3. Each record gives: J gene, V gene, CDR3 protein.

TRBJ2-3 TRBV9 CASSVGHMTNTDTQYF
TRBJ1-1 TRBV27 CASSFQRVNTEAFF
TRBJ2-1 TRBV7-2 CASGPWGREQFF
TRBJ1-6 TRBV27 CASSFGTGGSSYNSPLHF
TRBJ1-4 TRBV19 CASKDPGREKLFF
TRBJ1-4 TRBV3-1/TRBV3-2 CASSRDIDAREDEKLFF
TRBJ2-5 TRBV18 CASSPGGSQETQYF
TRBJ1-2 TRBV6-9 CASGLVSRARTGGSGYTF
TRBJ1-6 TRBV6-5 CASKVRSAADSPLHF
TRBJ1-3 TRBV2 CASSLRTEHGNTIYF
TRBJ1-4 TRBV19 CASSIGGAAATNEKLFF
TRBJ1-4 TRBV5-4 CASSSLDRGVNEKLFF
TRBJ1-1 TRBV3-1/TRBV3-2 CASSHLGTGSTEAFF
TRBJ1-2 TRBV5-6 CASSLPYRQGPMGGYTF
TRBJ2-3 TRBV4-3 CASSQDLQLAGADTQYF
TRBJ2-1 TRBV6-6 CASSRTSGDGMGQFF
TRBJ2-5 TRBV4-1 CASSQVVRASGQETQYF
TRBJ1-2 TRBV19 CASSIPGQGNYGYTF
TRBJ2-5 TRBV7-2 CASSSPPGTETQYF
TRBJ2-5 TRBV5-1 CASSPSRQFQETQYF